A single sample gave rise to the 10 T cell receptor beta chains below, sequenced in a study of cytomegalovirus exposure and HLA in healthy donors. Using immunoSEQ multiplex PCR, the repertoire was profiled, and TCRdb retains in-frame clones only, with some absent. The data hold fewer than 400,000 clones, with roughly 88% observed a single time. Sequenced: PBMCs. Receptor source: a woman aged 18-30 years in good health and CMV-seronegative.

The chain couples TRBV4-3 to TRBJ2-3; 7 bases map to TRBD2. The CDR3 is 16 residues long. V lost 1 base, J lost 0 bases, and 4 bases stayed unmatched. Per germline, CDR1 LGHNA and CDR2 YSLEER. The CDR3, as DNA: TGCGCCAGCAGCCAAGCGTCTAGCGGTAGCACAGATACGCAGTATTTT. Amino acid sequence: CASSQASSGSTDTQYF.

This rearrangement joins TRBV5-4 to TRBJ1-2; D ambiguous. The CDR3 totals 14 residues. Germline CDR1 SGHNT, CDR2 YYREEE (reference sequence). The ends were cut back, 0 bases at V and 1 base at J, with 7 bases in the middle. CDR3 sequence: CASSLAGINYGYTF. DNA of the CDR3: TGTGCCAGCAGCTTGGCGGGGATTAACTATGGCTACACCTTC.

The J gene is TRBJ2-2, the V gene TRBV2, with D possibly being TRBD1 (9 bases). The CDR3 is 16 residues long. CDR1 SNHLY and CDR2 FYNNEI come from the germline V gene. Trimming shortened V by 5 bases and J by 6 bases, and 19 bases separated the two germline ends. The DNA for the CDR3 is TGTGCCAGCAGTCATAGCGGGACAGGGAATCCCGGGGAGCTGTTTTTT. Translating it yields CASSHSGTGNPGELFF.

The chain is built from TRBV4-2 and TRBJ1-5, with a possible D match to TRBD1 (5 bases). Germline CDR1 LGHNA, CDR2 YNFKEQ. V was shortened by 0 bases and J by 7 bases, with 16 bases between the two germline ends. The CDR3 totals 16 residues. In DNA form, the CDR3 reads TGTGCCAGCAGCCAAGATGGTGGGCAGGGTAGCCAGCCCCAGCATTTT. This sequence encodes CASSQDGGQGSQPQHF.

The V call is TRBV5-6, the J call TRBJ1-2; TRBD1 agrees at 9 bases. The CDR3 consists of 14 residues. The ends lost 6 bases at V and 7 bases at J; junction bases unmatched: 10. Germline CDR1 and CDR2: SGHDT and YYEEEE. CDR3 DNA sequence: TGTGCCAGCATCGCCTGGACAGGGGCGGCTGGCTACACCTTC. Its protein product is CASIAWTGAAGYTF.

With regard to this clone: The identical CDR3 is also encoded by other nucleotide sequences in the sample. The V and J genes are TRBV7-2 and TRBJ2-7, with D maybe TRBD2 (5 bases). V dropped 0 bases and J dropped 0 bases, with 9 bases sitting between them. This CDR3 spans 15 amino acids. Germline V gene sequence: CDR1 SGHTA, CDR2 FQGNSA. CDR3 sequence (DNA): TGTGCCAGCAGCTTAGCGGGTGGGAGCTCCTACGAGCAGTACTTC. Protein product: CASSLAGGSSYEQYF.

The V gene is TRBV7-9, the J gene TRBJ2-7, with D perhaps TRBD2 (6 bases). Germline assignment: CDR1 SEHNR and CDR2 FQNEAQ (reference sequence). The length of the CDR3 is 15 residues. V was pared by 0 bases and J by 2 bases, with 11 bases between. CDR3 DNA sequence: TGTGCCAGCAGCTTAGCCAGGGAGGCCCCCTACGAGCAGTACTTC. Translating gives CASSLAREAPYEQYF.

The chain uses TRBV5-6 and TRBJ2-5, with D possibly being TRBD2 (6 bases). Germline V lookup: CDR1 SGHDT, CDR2 YYEEEE. V gave up 3 bases and J gave up 5 bases, with 20 bases separating them. The CDR3 contains 16 residues. The CDR3 here is CASSWGTAGRWETQYF. The CDR3 region has the DNA TGTGCCAGCAGCTGGGGTACGGCGGGAAGATGGGAGACCCAGTACTTC.

This clone has only one observation. The chain recombines TRBV7-9 with TRBJ2-7; 7 bases fit TRBD1. The CDR3 is 14 amino acids. CDR1 and CDR2 from the germline V gene are SEHNR and FQNEAQ (reference sequence). Trimming at V came to 5 bases and at J to 6 bases, leaving 10 bases not matched to a gene. CDR3 loop: CASSISTGLGEQYF. CDR3 DNA sequence: TGTGCCAGCAGCATTTCGACAGGGTTGGGCGAGCAGTACTTC. The full variable domain, completed using reference TRBV7-9 and TRBJ2-7, is DTGVSQNPRHKITKRGQNVTFRCDPISEHNRLYWYRQTLGQGPEFLTYFQNEAQLEKSRLLSDRFSAERPKGSFSTLEIQRTEQGDSAMYLCASSISTGLGEQYFGPGTRLTVT.

The chain is built from TRBV29-1 and TRBJ2-2, with D maybe TRBD1 (6 bases). Trimming shortened V by 6 bases and J by 10 bases, and 18 bases separated the two germline ends. Germline V CDR1 and CDR2: SQVTM, ANQGSEA. The length of the CDR3 is 13 residues. This CDR3 is CSVLQGRGEELFF. The DNA for the CDR3 is TGCAGCGTCCTCCAGGGCAGGGGCGAGGAGCTGTTTTTT.